This T cell receptor beta chain appears in the sequencing data of a study of T cell responses to AZD1222 COVID-19 vaccine. Germline lookup yields CDR1 GTSNPN and CDR2 SVGIG (reference sequence). CDR3 size: 13 residues. Trimming took 5 bases from V and 0 from J; bases not matched to a gene: 0. Measured with immunoSEQ multiplex PCR; TCRdb has only the in-frame clones, and not every one. In the table there are under 200,000 clones, 90% of which are singletons. This clone was seen just once. This TCR came from an adult in good health. Material: peripheral blood, obtained on day 0 of AZD1222 vaccination. The V call is TRBV30, the J call TRBJ2-2; 7 bases match TRBD1. The CDR3 sequence: CAWGTANTGELFF. Written as DNA, the CDR3 is TGTGCCTGGGGGACAGCGAACACCGGGGAGCTGTTTTTT.